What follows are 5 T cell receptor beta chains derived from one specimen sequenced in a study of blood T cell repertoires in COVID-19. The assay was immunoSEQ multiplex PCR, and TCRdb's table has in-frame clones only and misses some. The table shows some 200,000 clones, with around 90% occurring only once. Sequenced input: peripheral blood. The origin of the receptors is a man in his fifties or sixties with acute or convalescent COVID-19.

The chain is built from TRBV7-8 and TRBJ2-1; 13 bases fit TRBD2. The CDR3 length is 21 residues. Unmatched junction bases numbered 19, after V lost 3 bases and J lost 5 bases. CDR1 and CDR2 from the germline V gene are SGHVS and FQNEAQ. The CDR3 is CASSLSGTGFVGTSGDNEQFF. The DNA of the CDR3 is TGTGCCAGCAGCTTGTCCGGGACAGGGTTCGTCGGGACTAGCGGGGACAATGAGCAGTTCTTC.

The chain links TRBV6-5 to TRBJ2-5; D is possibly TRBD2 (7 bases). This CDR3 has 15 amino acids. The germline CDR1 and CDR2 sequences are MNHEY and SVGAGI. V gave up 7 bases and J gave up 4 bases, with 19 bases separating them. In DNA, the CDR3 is TGTGCCAGCATCCCAGGGGAGGGACCCCCAGAGACCCAGTACTTC. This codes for CASIPGEGPPETQYF.

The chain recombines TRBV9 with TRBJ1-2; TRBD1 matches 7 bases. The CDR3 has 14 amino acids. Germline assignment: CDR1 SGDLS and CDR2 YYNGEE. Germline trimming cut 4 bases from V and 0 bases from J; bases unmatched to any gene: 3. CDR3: CASSSGQTNYGYTF. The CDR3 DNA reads TGTGCCAGCAGCTCGGGACAGACTAACTATGGCTACACCTTC.

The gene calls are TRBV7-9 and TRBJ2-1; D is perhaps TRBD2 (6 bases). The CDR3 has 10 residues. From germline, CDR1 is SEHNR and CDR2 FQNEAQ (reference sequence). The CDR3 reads CRGSRDEQFF. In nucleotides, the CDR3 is TGTCGGGGGAGTCGTGATGAGCAGTTCTTC.

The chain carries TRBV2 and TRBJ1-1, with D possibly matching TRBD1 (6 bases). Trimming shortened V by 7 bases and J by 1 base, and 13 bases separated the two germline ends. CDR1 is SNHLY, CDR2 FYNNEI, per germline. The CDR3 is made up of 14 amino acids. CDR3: CASKATGQNTEAFF. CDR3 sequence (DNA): TGTGCCAGCAAGGCGACAGGCCAGAACACTGAAGCTTTCTTT.